Presented here are 11 T cell receptor beta chains from one specimen sequenced in a study of CD8+ T cells in alopecia areata (dated by TCRdb to 2017 to 2018). The library was obtained by the immunoSEQ multiplex PCR assay. RNA was extracted from all samples and reverse transcribed into cDNA, which served as template for TCR sequencing. TCRdb limited this immuneACCESS table to in-frame rearrangements with V and J called. A share of clones is missing; checked studies link under half to unresolved V genes, and the rest is unexplained. The sample table lists over 250,000 clones, about 60% of them with a count of one. About 0.93% of the sample is held by the ten biggest clonotypes. According to the study, the label for this sample's treatment or condition signals: oral pan-JAK inhibitor, 5-10 mg twice daily. Sequenced material: CD4+ T cells sorted from blood, taken around week 54, from a patient treated with tofacitinib. The receptors were sampled from a human donor with alopecia areata.

J is TRBJ2-7 and V is TRBV2, with TRBD1 matching 8 bases. In germline, CDR1 is SNHLY, CDR2 FYNNEI. CDR3 length: 12 residues. The J segment lost 3 bases and the V segment lost 6 bases, leaving 1 base of the junction unmatched. In nucleotides, the CDR3 is TGTGCCAGCAGCGGACAGGGCTACGAGCAGTACTTC. Residues: CASSGQGYEQYF.

The V gene is TRBV29-1, the J gene TRBJ1-1, with unresolved D. Germline CDR1 is SQVTM and CDR2 is ANQGSEA. The CDR3 contains 12 residues. V dropped 8 bases and J dropped 3 bases, with 13 bases sitting between them. The CDR3 spells CSTYDGYTEAFF. CDR3 DNA sequence: TGCAGCACCTACGACGGATACACTGAAGCTTTCTTT.

This clone was observed a handful of times. This chain connects TRBV7-9 to TRBJ1-1; D is ambiguous. The CDR3 spans 14 residues. CDR1 and CDR2 (germline): SEHNR, FQNEAQ (reference sequence). Trimming left V 5 bases short and J 1 base short, with 11 bases between. CDR3 sequence: CASSTWTGNTEAFF. For the CDR3, the DNA is TGTGCCAGCAGCACCTGGACGGGGAACACTGAAGCTTTCTTT.

The chain carries TRBV12-5 and TRBJ2-7, with D perhaps matching TRBD1 or TRBD2 (5 bases each). Trimming pared 2 bases from V and 5 bases from J, leaving 19 bases between. The CDR3 extends over 16 amino acids. Germline V lookup: CDR1 LGHNT, CDR2 FRNRAP. CDR3 nucleotides: TGTGCTAGTGGTTTGATGCACGGGTCCCGGGGCAACGAGCAGTACTTC. It encodes CASGLMHGSRGNEQYF. The full variable domain, rest sourced from reference TRBV12-5 and TRBJ2-7, is DARVTQTPRHKVTEMGQEVTMRCQPILGHNTVFWYRQTMMQGLELLAYFRNRAPLDDSGMPKDRFSAEMPDATLATLKIQPSEPRDSAVYFCASGLMHGSRGNEQYFGPGTRLTVT.

The CDR3 bases are TGTGCCAGCGGGACAGGGGGTAGGAACACTGAAGCTTTCTTT. It is translated as CASGTGGRNTEAFF. This chain connects TRBV9 to TRBJ1-1, with 11 bases matching TRBD1. The V segment lost 7 bases and the J segment 1 base; nucleotides outside the gene matches: 3. Germline CDR1 and CDR2: SGDLS and YYNGEE. This CDR3 is built from 14 residues.

The chain carries TRBV4-2 and TRBJ2-3, with TRBD2 identical over 11 bases. V shed 2 bases and J 5 bases; nucleotides not matched to a gene: 0. This CDR3 is built from 14 residues. From germline, CDR1 is LGHNA and CDR2 YNFKEQ. The CDR3: CASSQLAGGDTQYF. CDR3 coding DNA: TGTGCCAGCAGCCAACTAGCGGGGGGAGATACGCAGTATTTT.

The rearrangement links TRBV29-1 to TRBJ2-5, with a tentative D call TRBD2 (6 bases). The CDR3 contains 12 residues. From germline, CDR1 is SQVTM and CDR2 ANQGSEA. Trimming shortened V by 6 bases and J by 4 bases, and 12 bases separated the two germline ends. CDR3 region: CSVHQGGETQYF. The CDR3 region has the DNA TGCAGCGTCCACCAGGGAGGAGAGACCCAGTACTTC.

This clone has more than one count but fewer than ten. The chain carries TRBV6-1 and TRBJ2-2, with D possibly being TRBD1 (5 bases). V gave up 6 bases and J gave up 1 base, with 9 bases separating them. The V gene's germline CDR1 is MNHNS and CDR2 SASEGT. This CDR3 comprises 14 residues. CDR3 residues: CASSRRGNTGELFF. The CDR3 nucleotides are TGTGCCAGCAGCAGAAGGGGGAACACCGGGGAGCTGTTTTTT.

This chain connects TRBV4-1 to TRBJ2-2; D not resolved. The germline V and J ends were trimmed by 0 bases and 10 bases, with 12 bases remaining between them. Germline V gene lookup returns CDR1 MGHRA and CDR2 YSYEKL. The CDR3 runs to 14 residues. The DNA for the CDR3 is TGCGCCAGCAGCCAAGACTCCGGCTTATCGGAGCTGTTTTTT. The encoded protein is CASSQDSGLSELFF.

This clone has just a few counts. The rearrangement joins TRBV5-1 to TRBJ2-7; 7 bases align to TRBD1. CDR3 length: 15 residues. Trimming removed 4 bases from V and 6 bases from J; junction bases left unmatched: 13. Germline V gene data show CDR1 as SGHRS and CDR2 as YFSETQ. The CDR3 DNA is TGCGCCAGCAGCCCGGCCACAGGGGCTGCTGGCGAGCAGTACTTC. Its protein is CASSPATGAAGEQYF. The full variable domain, rest sourced from reference TRBV5-1 and TRBJ2-7, is KAGVTQTPRYLIKTRGQQVTLSCSPISGHRSVSWYQQTPGQGLQFLFEYFSETQRNKGNFPGRFSGRQFSNSRSEMNVSTLELGDSALYLCASSPATGAAGEQYFGPGTRLTVT.

The chain has TRBV19 and TRBJ2-3; maybe TRBD2 (6 bases). Per germline, CDR1 LNHDA and CDR2 SQIVND (reference sequence). The germline V and J ends were trimmed by 3 bases and 8 bases, with 12 bases remaining between them. The CDR3 totals 13 residues. This CDR3 reads CASSIKTSVTQYF. CDR3 bases: TGTGCCAGTAGTATCAAGACTAGTGTTACGCAGTATTTT.